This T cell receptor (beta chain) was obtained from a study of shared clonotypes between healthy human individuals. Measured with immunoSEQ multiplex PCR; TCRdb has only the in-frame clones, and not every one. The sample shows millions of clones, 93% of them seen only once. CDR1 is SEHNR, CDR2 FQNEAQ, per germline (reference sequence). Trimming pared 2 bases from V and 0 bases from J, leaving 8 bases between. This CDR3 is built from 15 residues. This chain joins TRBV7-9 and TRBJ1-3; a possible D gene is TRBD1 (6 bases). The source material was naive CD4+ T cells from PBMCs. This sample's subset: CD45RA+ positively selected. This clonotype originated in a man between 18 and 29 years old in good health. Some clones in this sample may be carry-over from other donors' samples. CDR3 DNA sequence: TGTGCCAGCAGCTTAAGGGGGTCCTCTGGAAACACCATATATTTT. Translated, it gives CASSLRGSSGNTIYF.